The 25 T cell receptor beta chains in this list originate from one sample, sequenced in a study of T cells in Graves' hyperthyroidism and ophthalmopathy. RNA transcripts served as the template for amplifying TCR beta CDR3 regions. The HTBI primer set was used in a first-round RT-PCR of the TCR CDR3. TCRdb passed the multiplex PCR reads through MiXCR, listing each CDR3 protein once. This table has hundreds of thousands of distinct CDR3 sequences, roughly 40% appearing once. Sequencing used blood. Every receptor here comes from a man aged 18-30 years with Graves' hyperthyroidism.

This clonotype was found many times. The chain combines TRBV7-9 with TRBJ2-5; D not resolved. CDR1 and CDR2 (germline): SEHNR, FQNEAQ (reference sequence). V lost 0 bases to trimming and J lost 3 bases, with 2 bases between them. CDR3 length equals 12 residues. The CDR3 is CASSLAKETQYF. As DNA, the CDR3 is TGTGCCAGCAGCTTAGCTAAAGAGACCCAGTACTTC.

This clonotype was observed many times. The rearrangement links TRBV7-9 to TRBJ2-7, with a tentative D call TRBD2 (6 bases). The CDR3 consists of 14 residues. Germline assignment: CDR1 SEHNR and CDR2 FQNEAQ (reference sequence). V was pared by 1 base and J by 5 bases, with 12 bases between. CDR3 coding DNA: TGTGCCAGCAGCTTAGGGCTCGGAGGGGACGAGCAGTACTTC. Its protein product is CASSLGLGGDEQYF.

As to this clonotype: Relative to the germline gene, one junction end is altered; a read error may explain this. The chain links TRBV7-2 to TRBJ2-7; weak D call: TRBD1 (5 bases). This CDR3 is 16 amino acids long. Germline V gene lookup returns CDR1 SGHTA and CDR2 FQGNSA. Here the CDR3 reads CASSLYPEGDGDEQYF. CDR3 coding DNA: TGCGCCAGCAGCCTCTACCCGGAAGGGGATGGGGACGAGCAGTACTTC.

This chain joins TRBV10-3 and TRBJ2-7; 10 bases line up with TRBD2. CDR1 and CDR2 (germline): ENHRY, SYGVKD. This CDR3 is 14 amino acids long. Trimming at V came to 3 bases and at J to 3 bases, leaving 2 bases not matched to a gene. CDR3: CAISDGLAVYEQYF. CDR3 nucleotide sequence: TGTGCCATCAGTGACGGACTAGCGGTCTACGAGCAGTACTTC.

The genes are TRBV12-3 or TRBV12-4 and TRBJ1-6; no definite D call. The CDR3 spans 14 residues. Trimming took 6 bases from V and 14 from J, leaving 20 bases between them. The CDR3 bases are TGTGCCAGCAGCAACCTATTGGACTCCAGTTCCCTCCACTTT. This encodes CASSNLLDSSSLHF.

The J gene is TRBJ1-1, the V gene TRBV10-3, with TRBD1 matching 8 bases. Per the germline V gene, CDR1 is ENHRY and CDR2 is SYGVKD. J lost 5 bases, V lost 6 bases, and 11 bases had no gene match. The CDR3 covers 15 residues. CDR3 sequence: CAISWTGNPVTEAFF. The CDR3 DNA is TGTGCCATCAGCTGGACAGGGAATCCGGTGACTGAAGCTTTCTTT.

The genes are TRBV24-1 and TRBJ1-1; D is ambiguous. Germline assignment: CDR1 KGHDR and CDR2 SFDVKD. The V end was cut by 2 bases, the J end by 4 bases, with 10 bases between. This CDR3 contains 14 residues. The CDR3 nucleotides are TGTGCCACCAGTGATTGGCCGGGAGGCACTGAAGCTTTCTTT. The encoded protein is CATSDWPGGTEAFF.

With respect to this clonotype: This clone may be a read error of a much larger clone one base away. V usage is TRBV24-1 and J usage is TRBJ1-1, with a tentative D call TRBD1 (5 bases). The germline V gene encodes CDR1 KGHDR and CDR2 SFDVKD. CDR3 length equals 15 residues. DNA of the CDR3: TGTGCCACCAGTGATTTGTCAGGGACGACCACTGAAGCTCTCTTT. Its protein product is CATSDLSGTTTEALF.

V and J are TRBV29-1 and TRBJ2-7; 9 nucleotides match TRBD1. CDR1 SQVTM and CDR2 ANQGSEA come from the germline V gene. The CDR3 consists of 13 residues. This chain's CDR3 is CSYGTGYLYEQYF. CDR3 nucleotides: TGCAGTTATGGGACAGGGTATCTCTACGAGCAGTACTTC.

A few counts support this clonotype. This sequence joins TRBV5-1 and TRBJ1-1; 7 bases align to TRBD1. Germline assignment: CDR1 SGHRS and CDR2 YFSETQ. The CDR3 is 14 amino acids. With V trimmed by 3 bases and J by 4 bases, 6 bases remained unmatched. The CDR3 bases are TGCGCCAGCAGCTCCAGGGGGGTGGGCACTGAAGCTTTCTTT. This gives the protein CASSSRGVGTEAFF.

With respect to this clonotype: A much larger clone is a single base away; this may be a read error. This rearrangement joins TRBV20-1 to TRBJ2-7; D is undetermined. The CDR3 is 13 amino acids. Germline CDR1 and CDR2: DFQATT and SNEGSKA (reference sequence). The CDR3 protein is CSAGDDRFYEQYF. In DNA form, the CDR3 reads TGCAGTGCTGGAGACGACCGCTTCTACGAGCAGTACTTC.

Many counts were recorded for this clonotype. The chain employs TRBV29-1 and TRBJ2-7, with 7 bases identical to TRBD1. Germline V CDR1 and CDR2: SQVTM, ANQGSEA. J lost 1 base, V lost 2 bases, and 8 bases had no gene match. This CDR3 region has 15 residues. For the CDR3, the DNA is TGCAGCGTTGAAAAACTCGGACAGGTATCCTACGAGCAGTACTTC. Translation: CSVEKLGQVSYEQYF.

Turning to this clonotype: A much bigger clone sits one base away, suggesting this may be a read error. The V and J genes are TRBV5-1 and TRBJ1-5, with D perhaps matching TRBD1 (5 bases). CDR1 and CDR2 (germline): SGHRS, YFSETQ. CDR3 length: 15 residues. V was trimmed by 1 base and J by 5 bases, leaving 13 bases between them. This CDR3 reads CASSLSSGRDQPQHF. CDR3 bases: TGCGCCAGCAGCTTGTCGTCAGGGCGGGATCAGCCCCAGCATTTT.

This clonotype was counted at least ten times. The chain employs TRBV9 and TRBJ1-5; D is ambiguous. The germline gives CDR1 SGDLS, CDR2 YYNGEE. This CDR3 has 15 residues. Trimming stripped 5 bases from V and 3 bases from J, with 15 bases between. The CDR3 coding sequence is TGTGCCAGCAGTGAGGGCGAGATGGACAATCAGCCCCAGCATTTT. Translating it yields CASSEGEMDNQPQHF.

This sequence joins TRBV10-3 and TRBJ2-6; 8 positions agree with TRBD2. This CDR3 has 17 residues. Trimming cost V 3 bases and J 3 bases; bases outside gene matches: 7. The germline V gene encodes CDR1 ENHRY and CDR2 SYGVKD. The CDR3 nucleotides read TGTGCCATCAGTGAAGTCGGGGGGGCCAGTGGGGCCAACGTCCTGACTTTC. Translating gives CAISEVGGASGANVLTF.

The chain combines TRBV7-6 with TRBJ2-2; 10 positions agree with TRBD1. V shed 5 bases, J shed 10 bases, and the junction held 10 bases outside the gene matches. Per germline, CDR1 SGHVS and CDR2 FNYEAQ. The CDR3 spans 15 residues. This CDR3 is CASSEGTGAKKELFF. CDR3 DNA sequence: TGTGCCAGCAGCGAAGGGACAGGGGCTAAGAAGGAGCTGTTTTTT.

The rearrangement links TRBV2 to TRBJ2-7, with D perhaps matching TRBD2 (6 bases). CDR1 and CDR2 (germline): SNHLY, FYNNEI. The CDR3 loop spans 13 amino acids. V was shortened by 5 bases and J by 6 bases, with 14 bases between the two germline ends. The CDR3 bases are TGTGCCAGCAGTTTCGGGGGAATCCGCGAGCAGTACTTC. Translation gives CASSFGGIREQYF.

Many counts were recorded for this clonotype. The junction departs from germline at one end; a sequencing error may be responsible. Written as DNA, the CDR3 is TGCGCCAGCAGCTTTGGGACAGGGGGGTCCTACGAGCAGTACTTC. Translated, it gives CASSFGTGGSYEQYF. The chain carries TRBV12-3 or TRBV12-4 and TRBJ2-7; the match to TRBD1 covers 11 bases. CDR3 length equals 15 residues.

This clonotype was detected a few times. This chain joins TRBV20-1 and TRBJ2-7, with a weak D call TRBD2 (6 bases). CDR1 is DFQATT and CDR2 is SNEGSKA in the germline V gene (reference sequence). The CDR3 covers 14 residues. V lost 1 base and J 0 bases, leaving 10 bases between the germline ends. The CDR3 reads CSARVEGSSYEQYF. As DNA, the CDR3 is TGCAGTGCTAGAGTGGAGGGTAGCTCCTACGAGCAGTACTTC.

The J gene is TRBJ2-2, the V gene TRBV29-1, with TRBD2 matching over 11 bases. Germline V lookup: CDR1 SQVTM, CDR2 ANQGSEA. The CDR3 has 16 residues. The V segment lost 3 bases and the J segment 5 bases; nucleotides outside the gene matches: 8. This CDR3 is CSVEIAGGPETGELFF. DNA for the CDR3: TGCAGCGTTGAGATAGCGGGAGGGCCAGAAACCGGGGAGCTGTTTTTT.

The chain uses TRBV5-1 and TRBJ1-1, with a tentative D call TRBD1 (6 bases). This CDR3 is 18 amino acids long. Per germline, CDR1 SGHRS and CDR2 YFSETQ. Trimming removed 4 bases at V and 3 bases at J, with 25 bases between. CDR3 sequence: CASSPWGDTQSIYTEAFF. DNA for the CDR3: TGCGCCAGCAGCCCCTGGGGGGACACCCAAAGCATATACACTGAAGCTTTCTTT.

This clonotype was observed at least ten times. The chain joins TRBV7-2 to TRBJ1-2; a weak D match, TRBD1 (5 bases). This CDR3 region has 13 residues. The ends were cut back, 2 bases at V and 6 bases at J, with 10 bases in the middle. Germline V lookup: CDR1 SGHTA, CDR2 FQGNSA. CDR3 sequence (DNA): TGTGCCAGCAGCTTAACGGCCAGGGATGGCTACACCTTC. As protein: CASSLTARDGYTF.

This rearrangement joins TRBV12-3 or TRBV12-4 to TRBJ1-5; unclear D gene. Trimming stripped 4 bases from V and 9 bases from J, with 13 bases between. The CDR3 has 13 amino acids. CDR3 amino acids: CASSSATPAPQHF. For the CDR3, the DNA is TGTGCCAGCAGTTCAGCTACGCCGGCGCCCCAGCATTTT.

This clonotype was seen a few times. The genes are TRBV20-1 and TRBJ2-7, with D possibly matching TRBD2 (6 bases). The CDR3 has 14 residues. The germline V gene has CDR1 DFQATT and CDR2 SNEGSKA (reference sequence). Deletions cut 3 bases from V and 0 bases from J, with 12 bases between. CDR3 protein: CSARGLQSSYEQYF. The CDR3 DNA follows: TGCAGTGCTAGGGGACTTCAGAGCTCCTACGAGCAGTACTTC.

This clonotype was detected only a few times. The CDR3 here is CASSLDRPSAFF. The DNA for the CDR3 is TGTGCCAGCAGCTTGGATCGGCCGTCAGCTTTCTTT. The chain recombines TRBV5-8 with TRBJ1-1; D remains unclear. Trimming shortened V by 0 bases and J by 10 bases, and 10 bases separated the two germline ends. The germline V gene has CDR1 SGHTS and CDR2 YDEGEE. The CDR3 has 12 amino acids. Full variable domain (outside the CDR3, taken from reference TRBV5-8 and TRBJ1-1): EAGVTQSPTHLIKTRGQQATLRCSPISGHTSVYWYQQALGLGLQFLLWYDEGEERNRGNFPPRFSGRQFPNYSSELNVNALELEDSALYLCASSLDRPSAFFGQGTRLTVV.